These 8 T cell receptor beta chains originate from one sample sequenced in a study of T cells in Graves' hyperthyroidism and ophthalmopathy. Amplification of TCR beta CDR3 regions used RNA as the template. The HTBI primer set drove a first-round RT-PCR of the TCR CDR3. TCRdb itself ran the multiplex PCR reads through MiXCR, one entry per CDR3 protein. The repertoire holds 250,000 to 400,000 distinct CDR3 sequences, with roughly 13% as singletons. The specimen was blood. These receptors were collected from a woman aged 40 to 55 with Graves' ophthalmopathy.

The chain is built from TRBV6-1 and TRBJ1-2; no definite D call. Germline CDR1 is MNHNS and CDR2 is SASEGT. CDR3 size: 15 residues. The V end was cut by 2 bases, the J end by 4 bases, with 14 bases between. CDR3 sequence: CASSEIQDRRYGYTF. DNA for the CDR3: TGTGCCAGCAGTGAAATCCAAGACCGGCGCTATGGCTACACCTTC.

Only a few counts were recorded for this clonotype. The chain uses TRBV9 and TRBJ1-4, with D uncertain. Germline lookup yields CDR1 SGDLS and CDR2 YYNGEE. The CDR3 length is 12 residues. The V end lost 4 bases, the J end lost 10 bases, and 11 bases lay between the germline ends. The CDR3: CASSPVGGKLFF. CDR3 bases: TGTGCCAGCAGCCCAGTCGGCGGAAAACTGTTTTTT.

This clonotype was observed at least ten times. The rearrangement uses TRBV20-1 and TRBJ1-1; D gene uncertain. V shed 2 bases and J shed 4 bases, with 11 bases lying between them. Per the germline V gene, CDR1 is DFQATT and CDR2 is SNEGSKA (reference sequence). The CDR3 covers 13 residues. The CDR3 loop reads CSARPGLVTEAFF. The CDR3 DNA sequence: TGCAGTGCTAGACCTGGACTGGTCACTGAAGCTTTCTTT.

The CDR3 spells CASSLGLSDSYNEQFF. The CDR3 DNA follows: TGTGCCAGCAGCTTAGGACTGTCCGACTCCTACAATGAGCAGTTCTTC. V is TRBV7-6 and J is TRBJ2-1; D is unresolved. Trimming removed 1 base at V and 0 bases at J, with 10 bases between. This CDR3 is built from 16 residues. Germline CDR1 SGHVS, CDR2 FNYEAQ. The full variable domain, in which reference TRBV7-6 and TRBJ2-1 provide the parts outside the CDR3, is GAGVSQSPRYKVTKRGQDVALRCDPISGHVSLYWYRQALGQGPEFLTYFNYEAQQDKSGLPNDRFSAERPEGSISTLTIQRTEQRDSAMYRCASSLGLSDSYNEQFFGPGTRLTVL.

At least ten counts were recorded for this clonotype. The chain is built from TRBV20-1 and TRBJ2-5; 13 nucleotides agree with TRBD2. The CDR3 runs 17 residues. V was pared by 1 base and J by 3 bases, with 8 bases of the junction left unmatched. The germline V gene encodes CDR1 DFQATT and CDR2 SNEGSKA (reference sequence). The CDR3 loop is CSARALGGLAGEETQYF. DNA for the CDR3: TGCAGTGCTAGAGCCCTCGGCGGACTAGCGGGAGAAGAGACCCAGTACTTC.

This clonotype was picked up many times. The chain employs TRBV2 and TRBJ2-7; unclear D gene. This CDR3 is built from 12 residues. Germline loops: CDR1 SNHLY, CDR2 FYNNEI. Trimming cost V 8 bases and J 4 bases, with 12 bases left between them. This CDR3 reads CASEIGFYEQYF. The CDR3 nucleotides are TGTGCCAGCGAAATCGGGTTTTACGAGCAGTACTTC.

This clonotype was seen only a few times. The chain uses TRBV25-1 and TRBJ2-1, with 8 bases matching TRBD2. The length of the CDR3 is 15 residues. V was pared by 3 bases and J by 7 bases, with 8 bases of the junction left unmatched. CDR1 and CDR2 from the germline V gene are MGHDK and SYGVNS. For the CDR3, the DNA is TGTGCCAGCAGTGACCCCCGGGGGGGCCAAAATGAGCAGTTCTTC. Its protein is CASSDPRGGQNEQFF. The full variable domain, with the rest looked up from reference TRBV25-1 and TRBJ2-1, is EADIYQTPRYLVIGTGKKITLECSQTMGHDKMYWYQQDPGMELHLIHYSYGVNSTEKGDLSSESTVSRIRTEHFPLTLESARPSHTSQYLCASSDPRGGQNEQFFGPGTRLTVL.

The chain joins TRBV19 to TRBJ2-2; 9 bases agree with TRBD2. The germline V gene has CDR1 LNHDA and CDR2 SQIVND (reference sequence). The CDR3 is 17 residues long. V shed 0 bases and J 5 bases; nucleotides not matched to a gene: 7. DNA of the CDR3: TGTGCCAGTAGTATAGATCATGGTCTAGCGGGAACCGGGGAGCTGTTTTTT. Its translation: CASSIDHGLAGTGELFF.